This T cell receptor (beta chain) was captured in a study of T-cell reconstitution after alpha-beta-depleted transplantation in children. With V trimmed by 9 bases and J by 6 bases, 9 bases remained unmatched. CDR3 length: 14 residues. CDR1 and CDR2 (germline): LNHNV, YYDKDF (reference sequence). This clonotype came up many times. The antigen is undetermined. Unique molecular identifiers were built into the TCRbeta library. TCRdb reprocessed the PCR reads via MiXCR and lists one record per CDR3 protein. The sample consists of over 150,000 distinct CDR3 sequences, 6.6% of them appearing once. Study findings and constraints: Reported findings indicate that, about two months after transplant, alpha-beta T cells came from several hundred expanded clones, which were derived from non-depleted graft cells.

The TCR sequence derives from a boy aged 2-9 years with acute lymphoblastic leukemia, due to receive a stem cell transplant. This material consisted of PBMCs, taken before TCRalphabeta/CD19-depleted stem cell transplant. This chain uses TRBV15 with TRBJ2-7; 12 bases are a match to TRBD1. CDR3: CATDTGTGGGEQYF. As DNA, the CDR3 is TGTGCCACGGATACCGGGACAGGGGGCGGCGAGCAGTACTTC.